The 25 T cell receptor beta chains reported below all come from one sample, sequenced in a study of shared clonotypes between healthy human individuals. Data came from immunoSEQ multiplex PCR; TCRdb stores just in-frame clones and leaves some out. Of roughly 2 million clones listed, roughly 95% are singletons. The sample taken for sequencing was naive CD4+ T cells sorted from blood. Subset denoted: CD45RA+ positively selected. The receptors here all came from a man aged 18 to 29 in good health.

With regard to this clone: At the DNA level, this CDR3 is encoded by other sequences in the same sample as well. V and J are TRBV7-9 and TRBJ1-1; a possible D gene is TRBD1 (5 bases). The CDR3 runs to 15 residues. The V gene's germline CDR1 is SEHNR and CDR2 FQNEAQ (reference sequence). V dropped 0 bases and J dropped 0 bases, with 8 bases sitting between them. The CDR3 protein is CASSLAGPMNTEAFF. The CDR3 region has the DNA TGTGCCAGCAGCTTAGCGGGGCCCATGAACACTGAAGCTTTCTTT.

V usage is TRBV5-1 and J usage is TRBJ2-1, with D possibly matching TRBD2 (5 bases). Germline CDR1 and CDR2: SGHRS and YFSETQ. V was cut by 0 bases and J by 5 bases, with 12 bases left in between. CDR3 length equals 15 residues. In DNA, the CDR3 is TGCGCCAGCAGCTTGGCAGGACTGGCGAACAATGAGCAGTTCTTC. Protein sequence: CASSLAGLANNEQFF.

The V gene is TRBV4-3, the J gene TRBJ2-2, with 14 bases fitting TRBD2. CDR1 LGHNA and CDR2 YSLEER come from the germline V gene. There are 17 residues in the CDR3. Trimming removed 2 bases from V and 8 bases from J; junction bases left unmatched: 7. Here the CDR3 reads CASSQTPGLAGAGELFF. Here the CDR3 DNA reads TGCGCCAGCAGCCAAACACCGGGACTAGCGGGAGCAGGGGAGCTGTTTTTT.

This chain uses TRBV5-6 with TRBJ2-7; 7 bases agree with TRBD1. J was trimmed by 2 bases and V by 4 bases; bases with no gene match: 15. The CDR3 sequence is 17 residues long. The germline V gene encodes CDR1 SGHDT and CDR2 YYEEEE. DNA for the CDR3: TGTGCCAGCAGCCCTGGTACAAGGGGGCTTTTCACCTACGAGCAGTACTTC. It specifies CASSPGTRGLFTYEQYF. The entire variable domain, with the rest obtained from reference TRBV5-6 and TRBJ2-7, is as follows: DAGVTQSPTHLIKTRGQQVTLRCSPKSGHDTVSWYQQALGQGPQFIFQYYEEEERQRGNFPDRFSGHQFPNYSSELNVNALLLGDSALYLCASSPGTRGLFTYEQYFGPGTRLTVT.

The sample holds one count of this clone. This chain joins TRBV5-1 and TRBJ1-2, with 9 nucleotides matching TRBD1. Per the germline V gene, CDR1 is SGHRS and CDR2 is YFSETQ. The J segment lost 10 bases and the V segment lost 3 bases, leaving 10 bases of the junction unmatched. This CDR3 region has 14 residues. The DNA for the CDR3 is TGCGCCAGCAGCTCGCCGGGACAGGGTATTGTCTACACCTTC. Its translation is CASSSPGQGIVYTF.

The chain recombines TRBV6-6 with TRBJ2-7; D unresolved. V lost 5 bases and J lost 3, with 11 bases in between. Germline CDR1 is MNHNY and CDR2 is SVGAGI (reference sequence). The CDR3 runs to 13 residues. CDR3 in amino acids: CASSKHLLYEQYF. CDR3 coding DNA: TGTGCCAGCAGTAAACACTTACTCTACGAGCAGTACTTC.

The CDR3 region is CASSLGGTEAYGYTF. The CDR3 DNA sequence: TGTGCCAGCAGCTTAGGGGGGACAGAAGCTTATGGCTACACCTTC. This rearrangement joins TRBV7-9 to TRBJ1-2; 7 nucleotides agree with TRBD1. The germline gives CDR1 SEHNR, CDR2 FQNEAQ (reference sequence). The CDR3 contains 15 residues. The V and J ends lost 1 base and 5 bases, in that order; junction bases with no gene match: 7.

V is TRBV4-1 and J is TRBJ1-3; maybe TRBD1 (5 bases). The germline gives CDR1 MGHRA, CDR2 YSYEKL. The CDR3 is 18 residues long. Trimming took off 1 base at V and 0 bases at J, with 16 bases between the two ends. The CDR3: CASSQGGRATLSGNTIYF. The CDR3 bases are TGCGCCAGCAGCCAAGGGGGCAGGGCCACTCTCTCTGGAAACACCATATATTTT.

The V and J genes are TRBV19 and TRBJ2-3; 8 nucleotides match TRBD2. CDR3 size: 19 residues. V shed 0 bases, J shed 2 bases, and the junction held 13 bases outside the gene matches. Germline CDR1 LNHDA, CDR2 SQIVND (reference sequence). The chain's CDR3 is CASSIDLTGRGGFTDTQYF. The CDR3 DNA is TGTGCCAGTAGTATAGACCTTACCGGTCGGGGGGGCTTCACAGATACGCAGTATTTT.

Details on this clone: The junction departs from the called germline gene at one end, perhaps through a read error. The CDR3 is CASSFSRGREQYF. The CDR3 DNA is TGTGCTAGCAGCTTCTCCAGGGGGCGCGAGCAGTACTTC. This sequence joins TRBV7-7 and TRBJ2-7; 8 positions agree with TRBD1. The CDR3 runs to 13 residues. CDR1 SSHAT and CDR2 FNYEAQ come from the germline V gene (reference sequence).

CDR3 sequence reads: CASSGQGAPHEKLFF. The CDR3 DNA is TGTGCCAGCAGTGGACAGGGGGCGCCACATGAAAAACTGTTTTTT. The V and J genes are TRBV25-1 and TRBJ1-4; 10 bases match TRBD1. The ends lost 4 bases at V and 6 bases at J; junction bases unmatched: 5. The CDR3 sequence is 15 residues long. Germline-derived CDR1 and CDR2 are MGHDK and SYGVNS.

The chain couples TRBV30 to TRBJ1-1, with D possibly TRBD1 on 6 matching bases. The CDR3 extends over 12 amino acids. Germline assignment: CDR1 GTSNPN and CDR2 SVGIG (reference sequence). The V gene lost 3 bases and the J gene lost 10 bases, with 15 bases spanning the gap. CDR3 region: CAWSQERGGAFF. The CDR3 bases are TGTGCCTGGAGCCAGGAAAGAGGGGGAGCTTTCTTT.

V and J are TRBV10-3 and TRBJ2-1, with TRBD2 identical over 15 bases. V gave up 3 bases and J gave up 6 bases; unmatched junction bases: 9. CDR1 and CDR2 (germline): ENHRY, SYGVKD. CDR3 length: 18 residues. The chain's CDR3 is CAISDHGLGLAGGNEQFF. The CDR3 DNA reads as TGTGCCATCAGTGATCACGGACTGGGACTAGCGGGAGGCAATGAGCAGTTCTTC.

This sequence joins TRBV25-1 and TRBJ2-1; 9 positions match TRBD1. The ends lost 5 bases at V and 1 base at J; junction bases unmatched: 6. CDR1 and CDR2 (germline): MGHDK, SYGVNS. The CDR3 runs 16 residues. CDR3 sequence: CASSTTGGASYNEQFF. CDR3 DNA sequence: TGTGCCAGCAGTACAACAGGGGGCGCATCCTACAATGAGCAGTTCTTC.

The chain joins TRBV6-1 to TRBJ1-5, with a weak D call TRBD1 (6 bases). CDR3 length: 13 amino acids. CDR1 and CDR2 (germline): MNHNS, SASEGT. Trimming took 8 bases from V and 4 from J, leaving 12 bases between them. The CDR3, as DNA: TGTGCCAGCGCCCAAGGGGGAAATCAGCCCCAGCATTTT. Its translation is CASAQGGNQPQHF.

The chain links TRBV29-1 to TRBJ1-6; perhaps TRBD1 as D (6 bases). V was pared by 6 bases and J by 1 base, with 10 bases between. Germline CDR1 and CDR2: SQVTM and ANQGSEA. This CDR3 region has 14 residues. CDR3 nucleotides: TGCAGCGTCACAGGGAAGTCCTATAATTCACCCCTCCACTTT. It codes for CSVTGKSYNSPLHF.

This chain connects TRBV6-5 to TRBJ2-7; 12 nucleotides align to TRBD2. The CDR3 has 15 residues. Trimming at V came to 5 bases and at J to 6 bases, leaving 8 bases not matched to a gene. The germline V gene encodes CDR1 MNHEY and CDR2 SVGAGI. CDR3 in DNA: TGTGCCAGCAGTAGGACTAGCGGGGTTCCCGGCGAGCAGTACTTC. Its translation: CASSRTSGVPGEQYF.

The chain is built from TRBV6-1 and TRBJ1-6; D unresolved. The CDR3 has 11 residues. V was cut by 1 base and J by 11 bases, with 3 bases left in between. Germline V lookup: CDR1 MNHNS, CDR2 SASEGT. In DNA form, the CDR3 reads TGTGCCAGCAGTGAAGAAACACCCCTCCACTTT. Amino acids: CASSEETPLHF.

The chain couples TRBV27 to TRBJ1-1, with a tentative D call TRBD1 (6 bases). V was cut by 6 bases and J by 2 bases, with 19 bases left in between. Germline CDR1 MNHEY, CDR2 SMNVEV (reference sequence). The CDR3 is made up of 16 amino acids. CDR3 sequence (DNA): TGTGCCAGCAGGACTAGGGGGAGGCCATTTAACACTGAAGCTTTCTTT. Protein sequence: CASRTRGRPFNTEAFF.

The chain uses TRBV30 and TRBJ1-5; a possible D gene is TRBD1 (6 bases). V was shortened by 5 bases and J by 5 bases, with 13 bases between the two germline ends. The germline gives CDR1 GTSNPN, CDR2 SVGIG (reference sequence). The CDR3 totals 13 residues. The CDR3 region is CAWRGGLDQPQHF. The CDR3, as DNA: TGTGCCTGGCGGGGGGGCTTAGATCAGCCCCAGCATTTT. The whole variable domain, remainder taken from reference TRBV30 and TRBJ1-5, is SQTIHQWPATLVQPVGSPLSLECTVEGTSNPNLYWYRQAAGRGLQLLFYSVGIGQISSEVPQNLSASRPQDRQFILSSKKLLLSDSGFYLCAWRGGLDQPQHFGDGTRLSIL.

The V call is TRBV15, the J call TRBJ2-3; TRBD1 matches at 7 bases. This CDR3 comprises 15 residues. J gave up 0 bases and V 4 bases, and 4 bases lay outside the gene matches. The germline CDR1 and CDR2 sequences are LNHNV and YYDKDF (reference sequence). CDR3 sequence: CATSTDRASTDTQYF. CDR3 DNA sequence: TGTGCCACCAGCACCGACAGGGCAAGCACAGATACGCAGTATTTT.

This sequence joins TRBV10-3 and TRBJ2-1; D unclear. V lost 0 bases and J 10 bases, leaving 13 bases between the germline ends. This CDR3 comprises 14 residues. Germline V lookup: CDR1 ENHRY, CDR2 SYGVKD. This CDR3 reads CAISESVFWQEQFF. CDR3 DNA: TGTGCCATCAGTGAGTCGGTGTTCTGGCAAGAGCAGTTCTTC.

This chain uses TRBV7-9 with TRBJ1-1; possible D gene TRBD1, 5 bases. Between the trimmed V and J ends, which lost 5 bases and 1 base, there was a span of 14 bases. Germline CDR1 reads SEHNR; CDR2 reads FQNEAQ (reference sequence). This CDR3 has 15 residues. Here the CDR3 reads CASSPLLGGNTEAFF. For the CDR3, the DNA is TGTGCCAGCAGCCCCCTCCTCGGGGGGAACACTGAAGCTTTCTTT.

This chain joins TRBV10-1 and TRBJ2-2, with D possibly TRBD2 on 5 matching bases. Germline values: CDR1 WNHNN, CDR2 SYGVQD (reference sequence). This CDR3 has 13 amino acids. Trimming took 5 bases from V and 7 from J, leaving 11 bases between them. Here the CDR3 reads CASSWNEGGELFF. DNA of the CDR3: TGCGCCAGCAGTTGGAATGAGGGCGGGGAGCTGTTTTTT.

V is TRBV21-1 and J is TRBJ2-7; whether TRBD1, the table's D call, matches the DNA was not checked. TRBV21-1 is a pseudogene segment. This CDR3 is 20 amino acids long. The CDR3 loop reads CASSKVRSDRVLGPYYEQYF. The CDR3, as DNA: TGTGCCAGCAGCAAAGTAAGGTCGGACAGGGTCCTTGGTCCGTACTACGAGCAGTACTTC.